Listed below are T cell receptor beta chains from one sample, sequenced in a study of blood T cell repertoires in COVID-19. Method: immunoSEQ multiplex PCR; TCRdb's copy keeps in-frame clones and lacks some. The sample includes around 150,000 clones, over 60% of them seen just once. The sample was PBMCs or T cells enriched from blood (not recorded which). All receptors come from a woman in her fifties or sixties who had recovered from COVID-19. The CDR3 runs from the conserved cysteine through the conserved F or W. Fields, in order: clone size, J gene, D gene, CDR3 length, V gene, CDR3 DNA, CDR3 protein. The D gene is left open where the match is weak. The size entry is marked missing in some rows and otherwise reads once, few, many or a size class.

clone_size: .; j_call: TRBJ1-1; d_call: .; cdr3_length: 14; v_call: TRBV12-1; cdr3_nt: .; cdr3_aa: CASSFGQGILGAFF
clone_size: few; j_call: TRBJ1-5; d_call: .; cdr3_length: 13; v_call: TRBV6-5; cdr3_nt: TGTGCCAGCAGTTACACGGAGGGTCAGCCCCAGCATTTT; cdr3_aa: CASSYTEGQPQHF
clone_size: .; j_call: TRBJ2-1; d_call: TRBD2; cdr3_length: 15; v_call: TRBV6-5; cdr3_nt: TGTGCCAGCACCGGGACTAGCGGTTCCTACAATGAGCAGTTCTTC; cdr3_aa: CASTGTSGSYNEQFF
clone_size: .; j_call: TRBJ2-5; d_call: TRBD2; cdr3_length: 15; v_call: TRBV7-9; cdr3_nt: TGTGCCAGCAGCTTAGTTCCGGGGGGGCAAGAGACCCAGTACTTC; cdr3_aa: CASSLVPGGQETQYF
clone_size: few; j_call: TRBJ2-7; d_call: .; cdr3_length: 15; v_call: TRBV2; cdr3_nt: TGTGCCAGCAGTGATATCCGAGGCGGGGACTACGAGCAGTACTTC; cdr3_aa: CASSDIRGGDYEQYF
clone_size: .; j_call: TRBJ2-3; d_call: TRBD2; cdr3_length: 16; v_call: TRBV7-2; cdr3_nt: TGTGCCAGCAGCTTAGCGCCAGCGGGGCAGCCAGATACGCAGTATTTT; cdr3_aa: CASSLAPAGQPDTQYF
clone_size: .; j_call: TRBJ1-4; d_call: .; cdr3_length: 19; v_call: TRBV9; cdr3_nt: TGTGCCAGCAGCGACCCACCCTTTTGGACAGTTGCAACTAATGAAAAACTGTTTTTT; cdr3_aa: CASSDPPFWTVATNEKLFF
clone_size: .; j_call: TRBJ2-7; d_call: TRBD2; cdr3_length: 16; v_call: TRBV19; cdr3_nt: TGTGCCAGTAGTCCACGGACTAGCGGGAAGTCCTACGAGCAGTACTTC; cdr3_aa: CASSPRTSGKSYEQYF
clone_size: few; j_call: TRBJ2-1; d_call: TRBD2; cdr3_length: 12; v_call: TRBV7-9; cdr3_nt: TGTGCCAGCAGTTCCGTAGCGGGGGAGCAGTTCTTC; cdr3_aa: CASSSVAGEQFF
clone_size: .; j_call: TRBJ2-7; d_call: .; cdr3_length: 14; v_call: TRBV11-2; cdr3_nt: TGTGCCAGCAGCCTGTTTAATGCGGGCAACGAGCAGTACTTC; cdr3_aa: CASSLFNAGNEQYF
clone_size: .; j_call: TRBJ2-1; d_call: TRBD2; cdr3_length: 16; v_call: TRBV11-1; cdr3_nt: TGTGCCAGCAGCATTGGGACTAGCGGGAGAGGTAATGAGCAGTTCTTC; cdr3_aa: CASSIGTSGRGNEQFF
clone_size: .; j_call: TRBJ1-1; d_call: TRBD1; cdr3_length: 15; v_call: TRBV19; cdr3_nt: TGTGCCAGTAGTGGGCGGGACAGATCGTCCACTGAAGCTTTCTTT; cdr3_aa: CASSGRDRSSTEAFF
clone_size: .; j_call: TRBJ2-1; d_call: .; cdr3_length: 16; v_call: TRBV7-9; cdr3_nt: TGTGCCAGCAGCTTTCCAGCGGGCGAGCCGAACAATGAGCAGTTCTTC; cdr3_aa: CASSFPAGEPNNEQFF
clone_size: .; j_call: TRBJ2-1; d_call: .; cdr3_length: 16; v_call: TRBV4-2; cdr3_nt: TGTGCCAGCAGCCGCGGACAGCTGAGCTCCTACAATGAGCAGTTCTTC; cdr3_aa: CASSRGQLSSYNEQFF
clone_size: .; j_call: TRBJ1-3; d_call: TRBD1; cdr3_length: 15; v_call: TRBV11-2; cdr3_nt: TGTGCCAGCACGTTGGACAGGGGGCTTGGAAACACCATATATTTT; cdr3_aa: CASTLDRGLGNTIYF
clone_size: .; j_call: TRBJ2-2; d_call: TRBD2; cdr3_length: 14; v_call: TRBV13; cdr3_nt: TGTGCCAGCAGACTAGCGGGGAACACCGGGGAGCTGTTTTTT; cdr3_aa: CASRLAGNTGELFF
clone_size: .; j_call: TRBJ1-6; d_call: TRBD1; cdr3_length: 17; v_call: TRBV4-1; cdr3_nt: TGCGCCAGCAGCCACCTAGGACAGGCAACCTATAATTCACCCCTCCACTTT; cdr3_aa: CASSHLGQATYNSPLHF
clone_size: .; j_call: TRBJ1-2; d_call: .; cdr3_length: 14; v_call: TRBV30; cdr3_nt: TGTGCCTGGAACACAAACGGGGGGGTCTATGGCTACACCTTC; cdr3_aa: CAWNTNGGVYGYTF
clone_size: .; j_call: TRBJ2-4; d_call: TRBD2; cdr3_length: 18; v_call: TRBV7-2; cdr3_nt: TGTGCCAGCAGCTTGGGCGGGGGGGCTTTCCTAGAGCGGAGCATTCAGTACTTC; cdr3_aa: CASSLGGGAFLERSIQYF
clone_size: .; j_call: TRBJ2-7; d_call: TRBD1; cdr3_length: 18; v_call: TRBV29-1; cdr3_nt: TGCAGCGTTGTACTACAGGGGGCTAGTCGAGGGCCAACCTACGAGCAGTACTTC; cdr3_aa: CSVVLQGASRGPTYEQYF
clone_size: .; j_call: TRBJ1-5; d_call: TRBD1; cdr3_length: 15; v_call: TRBV7-2; cdr3_nt: TGTGCCAGCAGCTCGGGACTGACAGGGGATCAGCCCCAGCATTTT; cdr3_aa: CASSSGLTGDQPQHF
clone_size: .; j_call: TRBJ2-7; d_call: TRBD2; cdr3_length: 15; v_call: TRBV3-1/TRBV3-2; cdr3_nt: TGTGCCAGCAGCCAAGATGCTAGCGGGGTCTACGAGCAGTACTTC; cdr3_aa: CASSQDASGVYEQYF
clone_size: .; j_call: TRBJ2-5; d_call: .; cdr3_length: 15; v_call: TRBV10-3; cdr3_nt: TGTGCCACACGCCTTGCAGGGGGGTCACAAGAGACCCAGTACTTC; cdr3_aa: CATRLAGGSQETQYF
clone_size: .; j_call: TRBJ2-1; d_call: TRBD2; cdr3_length: 16; v_call: TRBV11-3; cdr3_nt: TGTGCCAGCAGCTTAGAGGGGCTAGCGGGAGGGGGTGAGCAGTTCTTC; cdr3_aa: CASSLEGLAGGGEQFF
clone_size: .; j_call: TRBJ2-2; d_call: TRBD2; cdr3_length: 18; v_call: TRBV5-1; cdr3_nt: TGCGCCAGCAGCTTTGGTCTCCTAGCGGGAGGGGAGACCGGGGAGCTGTTTTTT; cdr3_aa: CASSFGLLAGGETGELFF
clone_size: .; j_call: TRBJ1-5; d_call: .; cdr3_length: 16; v_call: TRBV19; cdr3_nt: TGTGCCAGTAGTATCCCGCGGCACCCGGAGAATCAGCCCCAGCATTTT; cdr3_aa: CASSIPRHPENQPQHF
clone_size: .; j_call: TRBJ1-2; d_call: .; cdr3_length: 13; v_call: TRBV11-2; cdr3_nt: TGTGCCAGCAGCTTTGGGGGCCCAGGGGGCTACACCTTC; cdr3_aa: CASSFGGPGGYTF
clone_size: once; j_call: TRBJ2-1; d_call: TRBD2; cdr3_length: 14; v_call: TRBV27; cdr3_nt: TGTGCCAGCAGTTTGGCCGGGGGGGGCAATGAGCAGTTCTTC; cdr3_aa: CASSLAGGGNEQFF
clone_size: .; j_call: TRBJ1-1; d_call: .; cdr3_length: 11; v_call: TRBV29-1; cdr3_nt: TGCAGCGTTGCGCGCAACACTGAAGCTTTCTTT; cdr3_aa: CSVARNTEAFF
clone_size: few; j_call: TRBJ1-5; d_call: TRBD1; cdr3_length: 15; v_call: TRBV2; cdr3_nt: TGTGCCAGCAGCGCGGGGACAGCCAGCAATCAGCCCCAGCATTTT; cdr3_aa: CASSAGTASNQPQHF
clone_size: once; j_call: TRBJ2-1; d_call: .; cdr3_length: 14; v_call: TRBV2; cdr3_nt: TGTGCCAGCAGTCCCGACACGGTTGCCAATGAGCAGTTCTTC; cdr3_aa: CASSPDTVANEQFF
clone_size: .; j_call: TRBJ2-1; d_call: TRBD1; cdr3_length: 18; v_call: TRBV19; cdr3_nt: TGTGCCAGTAGCCCTGGACAGGGGCTCAGGAGCTCCTACAATGAGCAGTTCTTC; cdr3_aa: CASSPGQGLRSSYNEQFF
clone_size: .; j_call: TRBJ2-2; d_call: .; cdr3_length: 16; v_call: TRBV9; cdr3_nt: TGTGCCAGCAGCCCCCGGAGGACCTCGAACACCGGGGAGCTGTTTTTT; cdr3_aa: CASSPRRTSNTGELFF
clone_size: .; j_call: TRBJ2-2; d_call: .; cdr3_length: 14; v_call: TRBV7-2; cdr3_nt: TGTGCCAGCAGCTTCACCGGGGGCACCGGGGAGCTGTTTTTT; cdr3_aa: CASSFTGGTGELFF
clone_size: .; j_call: TRBJ2-3; d_call: TRBD1; cdr3_length: 14; v_call: TRBV5-1; cdr3_nt: TGCGCCAGCAGCCCACAGGGGGCTACAGATACGCAGTATTTT; cdr3_aa: CASSPQGATDTQYF
clone_size: few; j_call: TRBJ1-2; d_call: .; cdr3_length: 16; v_call: TRBV2; cdr3_nt: TGTGCCAGCAGTGTCTTACGGACAGCTAAAAACTATGGCTACACCTTC; cdr3_aa: CASSVLRTAKNYGYTF
clone_size: .; j_call: TRBJ1-1; d_call: .; cdr3_length: 15; v_call: TRBV6-1; cdr3_nt: TGTGCCAGCAGTGAAGCGGGACACTTGAACACTGAAGCTTTCTTT; cdr3_aa: CASSEAGHLNTEAFF
clone_size: .; j_call: TRBJ2-3; d_call: TRBD2; cdr3_length: 16; v_call: TRBV27; cdr3_nt: TGTGCCAGCAGTTTATCCTCGGGAGGGCCCTCAGATACGCAGTATTTT; cdr3_aa: CASSLSSGGPSDTQYF
clone_size: few; j_call: TRBJ2-2; d_call: TRBD2; cdr3_length: 15; v_call: TRBV30; cdr3_nt: TGTGCCTGGAGGGGGGGAGGGTCGCCCACCGGGGAGCTGTTTTTT; cdr3_aa: CAWRGGGSPTGELFF
clone_size: .; j_call: TRBJ2-5; d_call: .; cdr3_length: 15; v_call: TRBV3-1/TRBV3-2; cdr3_nt: TGTGCCAGCAGCCAAGGATTTCAGGGTCAAGAGACCCAGTACTTC; cdr3_aa: CASSQGFQGQETQYF
clone_size: once; j_call: TRBJ2-2; d_call: TRBD2; cdr3_length: 13; v_call: TRBV19; cdr3_nt: TGTGCCAGTAGTACGACTAGCGTTGGGGAGCTGTTTTTT; cdr3_aa: CASSTTSVGELFF
clone_size: .; j_call: TRBJ2-1; d_call: .; cdr3_length: 15; v_call: TRBV7-3; cdr3_nt: TGTGCCAGCAGCTTATCGGGGGTACAAGACGAAGAGCAGTTCTTC; cdr3_aa: CASSLSGVQDEEQFF
clone_size: .; j_call: TRBJ2-2; d_call: .; cdr3_length: 15; v_call: TRBV13; cdr3_nt: TGTGCCAGCAGCCCGCGGGGCGGGACGGCCGGGGAGCTGTTTTTT; cdr3_aa: CASSPRGGTAGELFF
clone_size: .; j_call: TRBJ2-1; d_call: TRBD2; cdr3_length: 19; v_call: TRBV28; cdr3_nt: TGTGCCAGCAGCAACGTTCCCGGGACTAGCGGGAGAACCTACAATGAGCAGTTCTTC; cdr3_aa: CASSNVPGTSGRTYNEQFF
clone_size: .; j_call: TRBJ2-7; d_call: .; cdr3_length: 11; v_call: TRBV6-1; cdr3_nt: TGTGCCAGCAGTGAACCGCGAGAGCAGTACTTC; cdr3_aa: CASSEPREQYF
clone_size: .; j_call: TRBJ1-5; d_call: TRBD1; cdr3_length: 14; v_call: TRBV19; cdr3_nt: TGTGCCAGTAGGAAGACAGGGGTCCATCAGCCCCAGCATTTT; cdr3_aa: CASRKTGVHQPQHF
clone_size: few; j_call: TRBJ2-1; d_call: TRBD2; cdr3_length: 16; v_call: TRBV6-5; cdr3_nt: TGTGCCAGCAGTTCCCCGGGACTAGCGGGGATTGGTGAGCAGTTCTTC; cdr3_aa: CASSSPGLAGIGEQFF
clone_size: .; j_call: TRBJ1-2; d_call: .; cdr3_length: 14; v_call: TRBV5-5; cdr3_nt: TGTGCCAGCAGCTTGGCGTCTTCTAACTATGGCTACACCTTC; cdr3_aa: CASSLASSNYGYTF
clone_size: .; j_call: TRBJ1-4; d_call: .; cdr3_length: 18; v_call: TRBV4-1; cdr3_nt: TGCGCCAGCAGCCAAGAAAGGAATACAGGGACAACTAATGAAAAACTGTTTTTT; cdr3_aa: CASSQERNTGTTNEKLFF